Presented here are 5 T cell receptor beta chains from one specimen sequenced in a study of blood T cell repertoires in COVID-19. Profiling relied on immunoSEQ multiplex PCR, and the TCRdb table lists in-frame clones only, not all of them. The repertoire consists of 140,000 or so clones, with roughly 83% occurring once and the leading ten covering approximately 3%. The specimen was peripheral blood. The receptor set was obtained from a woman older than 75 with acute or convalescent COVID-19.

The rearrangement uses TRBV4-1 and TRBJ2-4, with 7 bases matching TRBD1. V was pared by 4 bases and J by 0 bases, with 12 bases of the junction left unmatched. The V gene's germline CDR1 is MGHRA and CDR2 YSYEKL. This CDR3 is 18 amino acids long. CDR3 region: CASSPRTGPGLAKNIQYF. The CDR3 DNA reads TGCGCCAGCAGCCCACGGACAGGTCCGGGGTTAGCCAAAAACATTCAGTACTTC.

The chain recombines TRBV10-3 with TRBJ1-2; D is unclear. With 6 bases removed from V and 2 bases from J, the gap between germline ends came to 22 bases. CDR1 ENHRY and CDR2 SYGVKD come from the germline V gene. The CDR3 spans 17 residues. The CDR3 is CAIRGTFNIGENYGYTF. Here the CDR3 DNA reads TGTGCCATCAGGGGAACATTTAATATCGGGGAAAACTATGGCTACACCTTC.

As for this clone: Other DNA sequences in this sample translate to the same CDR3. CDR3 nucleotide sequence: TGCGCCAGCAGCTTGGCAGGGATGAACACTGAAGCTTTCTTT. Translation gives CASSLAGMNTEAFF. V usage is TRBV5-1 and J usage is TRBJ1-1; D possibly corresponds to TRBD1 (5 bases). V was cut by 0 bases and J by 0 bases, with 6 bases left in between. The CDR3 is made up of 14 amino acids. CDR1 is SGHRS and CDR2 is YFSETQ in the germline V gene.

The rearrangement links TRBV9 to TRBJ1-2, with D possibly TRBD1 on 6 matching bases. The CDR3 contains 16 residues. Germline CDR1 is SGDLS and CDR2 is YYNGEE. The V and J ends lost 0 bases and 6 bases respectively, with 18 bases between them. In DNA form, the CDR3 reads TGTGCCAGCAGCGTAGGAGGACCGACGACAGGAGATGGCTACACCTTC. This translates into CASSVGGPTTGDGYTF. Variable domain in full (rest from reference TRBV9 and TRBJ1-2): DSGVTQTPKHLITATGQRVTLRCSPRSGDLSVYWYQQSLDQGLQFLIQYYNGEERAKGNILERFSAQQFPDLHSELNLSSLELGDSALYFCASSVGGPTTGDGYTFGSGTRLTVV.

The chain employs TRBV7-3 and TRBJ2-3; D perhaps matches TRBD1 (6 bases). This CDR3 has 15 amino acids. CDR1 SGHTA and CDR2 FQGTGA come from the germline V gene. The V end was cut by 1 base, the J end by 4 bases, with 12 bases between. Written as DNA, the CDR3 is TGTGCCAGCAGCTTAAAACGGCAGGGGTCAGATACGCAGTATTTT. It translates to CASSLKRQGSDTQYF.